What follows is one TCR beta chain and its context. The entry originates in a study of blood T cell repertoires in COVID-19. Overall study context: There were acute and convalescent COVID-19 samples, and they came from the United States, Italy and Spain. The analysed material was cDNA or gDNA that came from T cells, B-cell-depleted T cells, or PBMCs.

The ends were cut back, 5 bases at V and 2 bases at J, with 8 bases in the middle. Germline V gene lookup returns CDR1 KGHDR and CDR2 SFDVKD. The CDR3 spans 13 residues. Study processing details: Nucleated cell number was recorded as an estimate derived from reference gene primer amplification. Clones were read by immunoSEQ multiplex PCR, and TCRdb kept only the in-frame ones, dropping some. That table is the source of V, J and clone size, and D and trimming were worked out from the DNA. The table has some 170,000 clones, approximately 84% seen once; the top ten hold around 1%. The sample comprised peripheral blood. The rearrangement uses TRBV24-1 and TRBJ1-2, with D possibly TRBD1 on 5 matching bases. This TCR derives from a man aged 35-49 years with acute or convalescent COVID-19. CDR3 amino acids: CATSVGGNYGYTF. The CDR3 DNA reads as TGTGCCACCAGTGTCGGGGGGAACTATGGCTACACCTTC.